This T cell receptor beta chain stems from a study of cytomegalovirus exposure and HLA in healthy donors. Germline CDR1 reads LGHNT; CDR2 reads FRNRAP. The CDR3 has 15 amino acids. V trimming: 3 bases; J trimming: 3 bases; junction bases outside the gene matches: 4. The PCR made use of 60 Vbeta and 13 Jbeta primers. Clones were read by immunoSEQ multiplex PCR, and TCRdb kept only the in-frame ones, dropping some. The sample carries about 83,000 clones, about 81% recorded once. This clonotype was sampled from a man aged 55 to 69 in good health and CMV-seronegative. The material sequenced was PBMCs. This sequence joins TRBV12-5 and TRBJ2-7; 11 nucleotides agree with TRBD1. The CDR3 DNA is TGTGCTAGTGGTTTACCGGGACAGGGGGACTACGAGCAGTACTTC. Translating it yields CASGLPGQGDYEQYF.